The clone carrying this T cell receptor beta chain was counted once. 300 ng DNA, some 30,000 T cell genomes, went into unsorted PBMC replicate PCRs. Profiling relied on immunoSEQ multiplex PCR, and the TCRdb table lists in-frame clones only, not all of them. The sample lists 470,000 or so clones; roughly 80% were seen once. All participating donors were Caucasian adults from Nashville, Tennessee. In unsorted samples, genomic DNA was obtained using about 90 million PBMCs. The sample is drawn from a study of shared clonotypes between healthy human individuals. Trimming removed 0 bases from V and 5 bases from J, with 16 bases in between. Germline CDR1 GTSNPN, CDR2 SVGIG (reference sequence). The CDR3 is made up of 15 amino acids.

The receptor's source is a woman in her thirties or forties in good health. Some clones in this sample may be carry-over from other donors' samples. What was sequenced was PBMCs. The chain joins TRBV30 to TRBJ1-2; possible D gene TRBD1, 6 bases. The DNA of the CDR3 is TGTGCCTGGAGTGTATACCCGGGGCAGGGGTATGGCTACACCTTC. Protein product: CAWSVYPGQGYGYTF.